This record concerns one T cell receptor (beta chain) sequence. Participant age was roughly 18 to 95 years, and participants resided in around 24 US areas. Clinical history as reported by participants underpinned cohort assignment. Study processing details: Reference gene primer amplification gave estimated nucleated cell counts. Sequencing used immunoSEQ multiplex PCR; TCRdb keeps in-frame clones, though not all of them. V, J and clone size were drawn from that table, and D and trimming were deduced from the DNA. Of 150,000 or so clones listed, approximately 87% are singletons. This record comes from a study of blood T cell repertoires in COVID-19. Turning to the study itself: T cells, B-cell-depleted T cells, or PBMCs provided the cDNA or gDNA that served as material.

Germline values: CDR1 SQVTM, CDR2 ANQGSEA. V dropped 7 bases and J dropped 0 bases, with 14 bases sitting between them. The CDR3 is 14 residues long. The sample consisted of PBMCs or T cells enriched from blood (not recorded which). The receptor was derived from a woman aged 25 to 39 with acute COVID-19. The V call is TRBV29-1, the J call TRBJ2-3, with D possibly matching TRBD2 (5 bases). CDR3 nucleotides: TGCAGCGGCGGCGGACTTTCTAGCACAGATACGCAGTATTTT. Translated: CSGGGLSSTDTQYF.